This TCR beta chain was sequenced for a study of cytomegalovirus exposure and HLA in healthy donors. The study, taken as a whole, reports: Further analysis was carried out later, and it showed several of the most significant clusters appearing linked to common viral pathogens. CMV serostatus was the only immune exposure information that was available. TCR beta sequences reportedly predicted most subjects' HLA-A and HLA-B alleles accurately.

Regarding this clone: The target antigen is unknown.

Amplification used 60 Vbeta primers and 13 Jbeta primers. TCRdb's copy holds only in-frame clones and misses some; the assay was immunoSEQ multiplex PCR. The sample yields 100,000 to 150,000 clones, over 9.5% seen once. CDR3 length: 14 residues. The V gene lost 2 bases and the J gene lost 1 base, with 9 bases spanning the gap. Looked up from germline, CDR1 is SGHRS and CDR2 is YFSETQ. The chain is built from TRBV5-1 and TRBJ1-1; D uncertain. Sequencing was done on a sample of PBMCs. This clonotype originated in a woman in her late teens or twenties in good health and CMV-seropositive. The CDR3, as DNA: TGCGCCAGCAGCTTATCAGGAGGGAACACTGAAGCTTTCTTT. Residues: CASSLSGGNTEAFF.